This paragraph covers one TCR beta chain sequence. TCRdb re-called the RT-PCR reads with MiXCR, one entry per CDR3 protein. The sample lists roughly 620,000 distinct CDR3 sequences, about 11% occurring once. This sample stems from a study of response to subunit inactivated influenza vaccine. V dropped 3 bases and J dropped 2; count of bases not matched to a gene: 7. Germline CDR1 SGHKS, CDR2 YYEKEE (reference sequence). CDR3 length equals 16 residues. Separately, the same data were catalogued under a study of T cells expressing NK-cell markers. Per that paper: It was by 5'RACE template switching with UMIs that TCR beta cDNA was made. Among eight sequenced donors, seven carried HCMV seropositivity while one was seronegative. More than five donors showed dominant NKG2C+ clonotypes comprising roughly 1.0-7.5% of their CD8+ T cells. Several donors' CD3+CD56-NKG2C+ cells were dominated by the same clonotypes.

This chain uses TRBV5-5 with TRBJ2-3; 9 positions match TRBD2. The origin of this receptor is a man between 50 and 59 years old who received an inactivated influenza vaccine. The sample in question was PBMCs from blood, obtained on the day of vaccination. CDR3 sequence: CASSSKRGAPTDTQYF. The CDR3 coding sequence is TGTGCCAGCAGCTCAAAGCGGGGGGCTCCCACAGATACGCAGTATTTT. The variable domain in full, completed from reference TRBV5-5 and TRBJ2-3, reads DAGVTQSPTHLIKTRGQQVTLRCSPISGHKSVSWYQQVLGQGPQFIFQYYEKEERGRGNFPDRFSARQFPNYSSELNVNALLLGDSALYLCASSSKRGAPTDTQYFGPGTRLTVL.